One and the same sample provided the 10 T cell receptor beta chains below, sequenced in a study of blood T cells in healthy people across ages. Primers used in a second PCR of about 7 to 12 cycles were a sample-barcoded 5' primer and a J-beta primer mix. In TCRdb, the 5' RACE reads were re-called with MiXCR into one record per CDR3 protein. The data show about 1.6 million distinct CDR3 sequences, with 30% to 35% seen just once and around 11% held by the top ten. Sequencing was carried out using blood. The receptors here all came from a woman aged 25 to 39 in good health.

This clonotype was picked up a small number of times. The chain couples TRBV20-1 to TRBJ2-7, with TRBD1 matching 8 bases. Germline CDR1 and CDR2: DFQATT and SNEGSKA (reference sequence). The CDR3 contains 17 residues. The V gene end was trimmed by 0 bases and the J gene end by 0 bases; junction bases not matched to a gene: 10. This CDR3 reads CSARDGSGQASSYEQYF. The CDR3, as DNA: TGCAGTGCTAGAGATGGGTCGGGACAGGCCAGCTCCTACGAGCAGTACTTC.

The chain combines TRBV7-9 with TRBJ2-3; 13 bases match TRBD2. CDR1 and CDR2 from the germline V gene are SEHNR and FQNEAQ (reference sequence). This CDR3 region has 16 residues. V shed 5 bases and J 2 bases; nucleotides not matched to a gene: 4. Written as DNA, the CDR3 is TGTGCCAGCAGCCGACTAGCGGGGGGCGACACAGATACGCAGTATTTT. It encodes CASSRLAGGDTDTQYF.

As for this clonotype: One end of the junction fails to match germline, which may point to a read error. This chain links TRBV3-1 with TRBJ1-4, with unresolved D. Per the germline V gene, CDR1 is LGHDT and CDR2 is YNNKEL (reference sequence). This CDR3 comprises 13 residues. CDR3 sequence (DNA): TGTACCAGCAGCCAGGTTTCTAATGAAAAACTGTTTTTT. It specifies CTSSQVSNEKLFF.

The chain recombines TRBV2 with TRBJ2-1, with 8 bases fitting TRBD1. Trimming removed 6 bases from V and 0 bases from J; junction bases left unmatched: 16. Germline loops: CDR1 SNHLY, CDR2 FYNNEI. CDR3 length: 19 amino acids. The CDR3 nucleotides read TGTGCCAGCAGCCCCCGGGACAGGAATTATTTTAGCTCCTACAATGAGCAGTTCTTC. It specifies CASSPRDRNYFSSYNEQFF.

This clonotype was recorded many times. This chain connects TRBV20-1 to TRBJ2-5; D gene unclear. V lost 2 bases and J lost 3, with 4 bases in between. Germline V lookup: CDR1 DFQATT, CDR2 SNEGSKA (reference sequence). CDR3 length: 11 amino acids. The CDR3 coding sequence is TGCAGTGCTAGACGTGAAGAGACCCAGTACTTC. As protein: CSARREETQYF.

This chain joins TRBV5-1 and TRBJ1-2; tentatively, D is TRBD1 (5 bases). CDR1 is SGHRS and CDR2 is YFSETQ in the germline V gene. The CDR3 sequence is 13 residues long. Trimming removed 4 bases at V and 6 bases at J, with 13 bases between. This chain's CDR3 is CASSGRDGHGYTF. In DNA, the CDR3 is TGCGCCAGCAGCGGCCGGGACGGTCATGGCTACACCTTC. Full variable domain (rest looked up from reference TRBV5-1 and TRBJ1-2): KAGVTQTPRYLIKTRGQQVTLSCSPISGHRSVSWYQQTPGQGLQFLFEYFSETQRNKGNFPGRFSGRQFSNSRSEMNVSTLELGDSALYLCASSGRDGHGYTFGSGTRLTVV.

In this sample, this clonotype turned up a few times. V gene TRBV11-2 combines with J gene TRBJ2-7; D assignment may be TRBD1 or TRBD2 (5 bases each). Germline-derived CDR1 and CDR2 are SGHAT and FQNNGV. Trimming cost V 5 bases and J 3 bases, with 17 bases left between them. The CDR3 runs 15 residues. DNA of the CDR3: TGTGCCAGCAGCCGACAGCCCAGCGGCGGCTACGAGCAGTACTTC. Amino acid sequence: CASSRQPSGGYEQYF.

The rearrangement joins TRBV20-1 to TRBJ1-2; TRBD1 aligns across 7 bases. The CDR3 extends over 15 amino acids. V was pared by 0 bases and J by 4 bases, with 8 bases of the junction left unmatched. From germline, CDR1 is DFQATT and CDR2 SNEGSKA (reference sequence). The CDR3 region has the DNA TGCAGTGCTAGAGATAGCCTGGGACAGCTCTATGGCTACACCTTC. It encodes CSARDSLGQLYGYTF.

The CDR3: CASSPEGPNQYF. Written as DNA, the CDR3 is TGTGCCAGCAGCCCCGAGGGCCCCAACCAGTACTTC. V and J are TRBV7-9 and TRBJ2-5; D may be TRBD2 (5 bases). The CDR3 runs 12 residues. Germline V gene sequence: CDR1 SEHNR, CDR2 FQNEAQ (reference sequence). V was pared by 5 bases and J by 10 bases, with 14 bases between.

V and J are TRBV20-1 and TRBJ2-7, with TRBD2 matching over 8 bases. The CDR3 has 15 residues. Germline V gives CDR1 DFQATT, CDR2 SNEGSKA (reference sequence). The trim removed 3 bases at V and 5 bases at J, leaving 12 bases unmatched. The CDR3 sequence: CSASNREGSSDEQYF. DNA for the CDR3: TGCAGTGCTAGCAACCGGGAGGGATCGAGCGACGAGCAGTACTTC.